A single sample is the source of the 32 T cell receptor beta chains below, sequenced in a study of CD8 T cells in Susac syndrome. RNA was extracted with the RNeasy kit, and a quantity of 0.5 to 1 ug was reverse transcribed using random hexamers. Using its own MiXCR run on the immunoSEQ multiplex PCR reads, TCRdb lists one record per CDR3 protein. The sample carries some 260,000 distinct CDR3 sequences, approximately 84% recorded once. Sequenced sample: CD8+ T cells from PBMCs. Source of these receptors: a human donor with multiple sclerosis.

V usage is TRBV28 and J usage is TRBJ1-2; no clear D gene. V gave up 3 bases and J gave up 4 bases, with 9 bases separating them. Germline loops: CDR1 MDHEN, CDR2 SYDVKM. The CDR3 is 13 residues long. The CDR3 here is CASSFRRLYGYTF. Written as DNA, the CDR3 is TGTGCCAGCAGTTTTCGACGGCTCTATGGCTACACCTTC.

This clonotype was seen a few times. V is TRBV28 and J is TRBJ2-1; 12 nucleotides align to TRBD2. Germline assignment: CDR1 MDHEN and CDR2 SYDVKM. The CDR3 extends over 16 amino acids. Trimming at V came to 6 bases and at J to 10 bases, leaving 13 bases not matched to a gene. The CDR3 DNA reads TGTGCCAGCAGGGAGGGCCCTAGCGGGAGGGCCGGAGAGCAGTTCTTC. As protein: CASREGPSGRAGEQFF.

The gene calls are TRBV12-5 and TRBJ1-1; D not certain. The CDR3 is 18 amino acids. CDR1 LGHNT and CDR2 FRNRAP come from the germline V gene. Trimming pared 0 bases from V and 4 bases from J, leaving 21 bases between. CDR3 region: CASGLVISLGRVGTEAFF. Here the CDR3 DNA reads TGTGCTAGTGGTTTGGTAATCTCCCTTGGGAGGGTAGGCACTGAAGCTTTCTTT.

V is TRBV30 and J is TRBJ2-7, with D unresolved. CDR3 size: 14 residues. V was pared by 0 bases and J by 0 bases, with 9 bases between. CDR1 is GTSNPN and CDR2 is SVGIG in the germline V gene (reference sequence). The CDR3 loop is CAWSVGPSSYEQYF. For the CDR3, the DNA is TGTGCCTGGAGTGTAGGACCTAGCTCCTACGAGCAGTACTTC.

The V call is TRBV9, the J call TRBJ2-5; no firm D call. CDR1 and CDR2 from the germline V gene are SGDLS and YYNGEE. CDR3 length equals 15 residues. The V and J ends lost 2 bases and 3 bases respectively, with 14 bases between them. Here the CDR3 DNA reads TGTGCCAGCAGCGTGGCAGTAAATTCTAAAGAGACCCAGTACTTC. Residues: CASSVAVNSKETQYF.

The chain recombines TRBV10-3 with TRBJ2-7, with 7 bases lining up with TRBD2. Trimming cost V 4 bases and J 0 bases; bases outside gene matches: 6. The CDR3 totals 15 residues. Germline assignment: CDR1 ENHRY and CDR2 SYGVKD. The CDR3 spells CAISGTSASSYEQYF. CDR3 DNA sequence: TGTGCCATCAGTGGCACTAGCGCGAGCTCCTACGAGCAGTACTTC.

The CDR3 region is CASSVTGTNNEQFF. The CDR3 nucleotides read TGTGCCAGCAGCGTTACCGGGACGAACAATGAGCAGTTCTTC. The rearrangement joins TRBV9 to TRBJ2-1; D tentatively reads TRBD1 or TRBD2 (5 bases each). The germline CDR1 and CDR2 sequences are SGDLS and YYNGEE. There are 14 residues in the CDR3. V dropped 2 bases and J dropped 5 bases, with 11 bases sitting between them.

This sequence joins TRBV5-1 and TRBJ2-1; tentative D call: TRBD2 (5 bases). Germline values: CDR1 SGHRS, CDR2 YFSETQ. The CDR3 is 15 residues long. V was pared by 2 bases and J by 2 bases, with 11 bases between. CDR3: CASSLERFPYNEQFF. The CDR3 nucleotides read TGCGCCAGCAGCTTAGAGCGGTTCCCCTACAATGAGCAGTTCTTC.

This clonotype came up once. This chain joins TRBV29-1 and TRBJ2-1, with unresolved D. This CDR3 has 14 residues. V lost 1 base and J lost 4, with 11 bases in between. Per germline, CDR1 SQVTM and CDR2 ANQGSEA. The CDR3 DNA reads TGCAGCGTTGAAGTCCCGGGCGGATACAATGAGCAGTTCTTC. Protein: CSVEVPGGYNEQFF.

V usage is TRBV3-1 and J usage is TRBJ1-2; tentative D call: TRBD1 (6 bases). This CDR3 is 15 amino acids long. Trimming took 4 bases from V and 3 from J, leaving 15 bases between them. Germline V gives CDR1 LGHDT, CDR2 YNNKEL (reference sequence). This chain's CDR3 is CASSRRQVVDYGYTF. The CDR3 nucleotides read TGTGCCAGCAGCCGCAGACAGGTTGTGGACTATGGCTACACCTTC.

The genes are TRBV27 and TRBJ2-1, with unresolved D. There are 15 residues in the CDR3. CDR1 and CDR2 (germline): MNHEY, SMNVEV (reference sequence). V shed 3 bases and J shed 0 bases, with 9 bases lying between them. DNA of the CDR3: TGTGCCAGCAGTTTTTCTAGGAGCTCCTACAATGAGCAGTTCTTC. The encoded protein is CASSFSRSSYNEQFF.

The chain employs TRBV9 and TRBJ2-3, with unresolved D. The CDR3 has 17 residues. Trimming took off 7 bases at V and 2 bases at J, with 23 bases between the two ends. In germline, CDR1 is SGDLS, CDR2 YYNGEE. The CDR3 sequence is CASSVPLGKTATDTQYF. CDR3 nucleotides: TGTGCCAGCTCCGTCCCCCTTGGTAAAACGGCCACAGATACGCAGTATTTT.

This rearrangement joins TRBV20-1 to TRBJ2-2, with no clear D. V lost 1 base and J lost 2, with 20 bases in between. Looked up from germline, CDR1 is DFQATT and CDR2 is SNEGSKA (reference sequence). CDR3 size: 18 residues. CDR3 region: CSARGGPGILTNTGELFF. The DNA of the CDR3 is TGCAGTGCTAGAGGTGGCCCAGGAATCCTAACAAACACCGGGGAGCTGTTTTTT.

J is TRBJ2-1 and V is TRBV12-3 or TRBV12-4; TRBD2 matches at 12 bases. Unmatched junction bases numbered 12, after V lost 7 bases and J lost 14 bases. The CDR3 covers 14 residues. For the CDR3, the DNA is TGTGCCAGCATCGAGGGGCTAGCGGGAGGGTCTGAGTTCTTC. It is translated as CASIEGLAGGSEFF.

This chain links TRBV2 with TRBJ2-1; D may be TRBD2 (6 bases). This CDR3 has 13 residues. Germline CDR1 is SNHLY and CDR2 is FYNNEI. Deletions cut 8 bases from V and 10 bases from J, with 18 bases between. The CDR3 DNA is TGTGCCAGCGGGGAGGCCTTGTCCTACGAGCAGTTCTTC. Translating gives CASGEALSYEQFF.

The rearrangement uses TRBV5-6 and TRBJ2-7, with TRBD2 as a possible D gene (6 bases). The V and J ends lost 6 bases and 4 bases respectively, with 17 bases between them. CDR1 is SGHDT, CDR2 YYEEEE, per germline. The length of the CDR3 is 14 residues. CDR3 protein: CASTLGGNPYEQYF. The CDR3 DNA follows: TGTGCCAGCACCCTAGGAGGGAACCCGTACGAGCAGTACTTC.

This chain joins TRBV29-1 and TRBJ2-1, with 9 nucleotides matching TRBD1. Unmatched junction bases numbered 6, after V lost 3 bases and J lost 6 bases. CDR3 length: 14 amino acids. Germline V gene sequence: CDR1 SQVTM, CDR2 ANQGSEA. In nucleotides, the CDR3 is TGCAGCGTTGACCTGGACAGGGGAGGCAATGAGCAGTTCTTC. Translated: CSVDLDRGGNEQFF.

The chain couples TRBV20-1 to TRBJ2-1; TRBD1 matches at 7 bases. From germline, CDR1 is DFQATT and CDR2 SNEGSKA (reference sequence). The CDR3 is 14 residues long. V was pared by 3 bases and J by 10 bases, with 12 bases of the junction left unmatched. The CDR3 loop is CSASLTGAWGEQFF. The CDR3 bases are TGCAGTGCTAGCCTAACAGGGGCCTGGGGCGAGCAGTTCTTC.

This chain links TRBV12-3 or TRBV12-4 with TRBJ1-3; D unresolved. The CDR3 loop spans 16 amino acids. V lost 5 bases to trimming and J lost 0 bases, with 14 bases between them. The DNA of the CDR3 is TGTGCCAGCAGTGCCTCGTCTAGCAGCTCTGGAAACACCATATATTTT. Protein: CASSASSSSSGNTIYF.

V is TRBV9 and J is TRBJ2-7, with D possibly matching TRBD2 (6 bases). Trimming removed 7 bases at V and 5 bases at J, with 16 bases between. This CDR3 has 13 amino acids. CDR1 SGDLS and CDR2 YYNGEE come from the germline V gene. CDR3: CASGGAGQHEQYF. CDR3 DNA sequence: TGTGCCAGCGGAGGGGCAGGGCAACACGAGCAGTACTTC.

The J gene is TRBJ2-7, the V gene TRBV10-3, with 8 positions matching TRBD2. The germline V gene has CDR1 ENHRY and CDR2 SYGVKD. CDR3 length equals 14 residues. The V gene end was trimmed by 5 bases and the J gene end by 4 bases; junction bases not matched to a gene: 7. CDR3 region: CAISPAGALYEQYF. The CDR3 nucleotides read TGTGCCATCAGTCCAGCGGGAGCTTTGTACGAGCAGTACTTC.

The chain has TRBV5-1 and TRBJ2-7; TRBD2 agrees at 7 bases. The CDR3 extends over 13 amino acids. The germline CDR1 and CDR2 sequences are SGHRS and YFSETQ. V lost 8 bases, J lost 3 bases, and 8 bases stayed unmatched. The CDR3 DNA reads TGCGCCAGTGCGGGGGAGCCTTTCTACGAGCAGTACTTC. Protein: CASAGEPFYEQYF.

The CDR3 bases are TGTGCCAGCAGCAACCGGCGGGGACCAGATACGCAGTATTTT. Protein: CASSNRRGPDTQYF. The chain has TRBV6-1 and TRBJ2-3; a weak D match, TRBD2 (6 bases). CDR3 length equals 14 residues. The V end was cut by 6 bases, the J end by 4 bases, with 14 bases between. CDR1 is MNHNS and CDR2 is SASEGT in the germline V gene.

The rearrangement uses TRBV11-2 and TRBJ1-1, with D maybe TRBD1 (5 bases). This CDR3 spans 14 amino acids. Trimming stripped 5 bases from V and 4 bases from J, with 14 bases between. Germline loops: CDR1 SGHAT, CDR2 FQNNGV. The CDR3 spells CASSAIMGRTEAFF. The DNA for the CDR3 is TGTGCCAGCAGCGCTATAATGGGGCGCACTGAAGCTTTCTTT. Combining the CDR3 with reference TRBV11-2 and TRBJ1-1 gives the whole variable domain EAGVAQSPRYKIIEKRQSVAFWCNPISGHATLYWYQQILGQGPKLLIQFQNNGVVDDSQLPKDRFSAERLKGVDSTLKIQPAKLEDSAVYLCASSAIMGRTEAFFGQGTRLTVV.

The rearrangement links TRBV29-1 to TRBJ2-7; D not certain. V shed 3 bases and J shed 2 bases, with 8 bases lying between them. The CDR3 covers 12 residues. Germline-derived CDR1 and CDR2 are SQVTM and ANQGSEA. CDR3 loop: CSVEASPYEQYF. The CDR3 DNA reads TGCAGCGTTGAGGCATCTCCCTACGAGCAGTACTTC.

For this clonotype: Relative to the germline gene, one junction end is altered; a read error may explain this. The chain couples TRBV10-3 to TRBJ1-5; 7 positions agree with TRBD1. The CDR3 has 16 residues. Germline V gene lookup returns CDR1 ENHRY and CDR2 SYGVKD. CDR3 in amino acids: CASSPVTGASNQPQHF. CDR3 DNA sequence: TGTGCCAGCAGTCCCGTTACAGGGGCCTCAAATCAGCCCCAGCATTTT.

The chain employs TRBV10-3 and TRBJ2-3; 8 positions match TRBD1. The germline V gene encodes CDR1 ENHRY and CDR2 SYGVKD. This CDR3 is 15 amino acids long. Trimming cost V 4 bases and J 2 bases; bases outside gene matches: 5. CDR3 in amino acids: CAISVRTGTTDTQYF. The CDR3 DNA is TGTGCCATCAGTGTGCGGACAGGGACCACAGATACGCAGTATTTT.

The V and J genes are TRBV27 and TRBJ1-4; D is unresolved. The V gene's germline CDR1 is MNHEY and CDR2 SMNVEV (reference sequence). The CDR3 runs to 15 residues. V was shortened by 3 bases and J by 8 bases, with 16 bases between the two germline ends. The CDR3 spells CASSFGGRRDEKLFF. The CDR3 DNA sequence: TGTGCCAGCAGTTTTGGAGGGCGCCGAGACGAAAAACTGTTTTTT.

This clonotype was recorded only once. This chain joins TRBV10-3 and TRBJ2-7; D remains unclear. V was cut by 3 bases and J by 3 bases, with 24 bases left in between. Germline V CDR1 and CDR2: ENHRY, SYGVKD. This CDR3 comprises 18 residues. CDR3 sequence reads: CAISDPAAAANVGYEQYF. The DNA for the CDR3 is TGTGCCATCAGTGACCCGGCCGCGGCGGCTAACGTGGGCTACGAGCAGTACTTC.

The gene calls are TRBV2 and TRBJ2-3, with unresolved D. The V gene lost 3 bases and the J gene lost 9 bases, with 10 bases spanning the gap. From germline, CDR1 is SNHLY and CDR2 FYNNEI. The CDR3 is 12 residues long. CDR3: CASSDGDPTQYF. DNA of the CDR3: TGTGCCAGCAGTGATGGAGACCCAACGCAGTATTTT.

The CDR3 reads CASRPSGGRPNNEQFF. DNA of the CDR3: TGTGCCAGCAGACCTAGCGGCGGGAGGCCAAACAATGAGCAGTTCTTC. V gene TRBV27 combines with J gene TRBJ2-1, with 8 bases matching TRBD2. CDR1 and CDR2 (germline): MNHEY, SMNVEV (reference sequence). With 6 bases clipped from V and 5 bases from J, the junction kept 12 bases outside the gene matches. The CDR3 loop spans 16 amino acids.

The chain joins TRBV20-1 to TRBJ1-1; D uncertain. From germline, CDR1 is DFQATT and CDR2 SNEGSKA (reference sequence). The V gene lost 3 bases and the J gene lost 3 bases, with 2 bases spanning the gap. The CDR3 is 10 residues long. The CDR3 protein is CSARDTEAFF. CDR3 in DNA: TGCAGTGCTAGGGACACTGAAGCTTTCTTT.